The source of this T cell receptor (beta chain) is a study of post-analysis software for immune sequencing data. Study details: The courses of disease that were included comprised relapsing-remitting, secondary progressive and progressive-relapsing multiple sclerosis.

The CDR3 has 15 residues. Germline V CDR1 and CDR2: SNHLY, FYNNEI. V lost 6 bases and J 0 bases, leaving 12 bases between the germline ends. This clonotype showed up just a few times. Its antigen is not known. Study-level findings and limits: Clustering by F measure revealed strong co-clustering among samples prepared together in one batch. There were a handful of TRBV segments more frequent in patients than controls, and TRBV5-6, TRBV5-1 and TRBV20-1 were among them.

Prepared TCR beta cDNA libraries contained unique molecular identifiers. TCRdb re-derived calls from the PCR reads in MiXCR, one entry per CDR3 protein. This sample has about 200,000 distinct CDR3 sequences, with approximately 28% found just once. The sequenced material came from blood. The chain carries TRBV2 and TRBJ1-5; tentatively, D is TRBD1 (6 bases). This receptor was identified in a girl aged 2-17 years with multiple sclerosis. The CDR3 here is CASRTGTHSNQPQHF. CDR3 coding DNA: TGTGCCAGCAGGACCGGGACACATAGCAATCAGCCCCAGCATTTT.